The 30 T cell receptor beta chains below all came from one sample that was sequenced in a study of Ad26.COV2.S vaccination and SARS-CoV-2 variants (dated by TCRdb to the early 2020s). Sample treatment or condition, as interpreted from the label and publication: around 19 received Ad26.COV2.S at low or high dose, single or two shots; 5 received placebo; per-sample allocation not given. Repertoires of vaccine and placebo recipients were sequenced from samples collected on day 63 after the first injection. Library prep was done by the immunoSEQ multiplex PCR assay. TCRdb carries this immuneACCESS record with in-frame sequences only. Its versions omit some clonotypes, under half of them owing to an unresolved V gene in the studies checked, with the rest unexplained. Here the sample has about 430,000 clones; over 75% occur a single time. In total, the top ten clones hold 12% of the sample. The starting material was peripheral blood, obtained in a trial of Ad26.COV2.S vaccine versus placebo. These receptor sequences come from a person between 18 and 65 years old who received the Ad26.COV2.S COVID-19 vaccine or a placebo.

The genes are TRBV9 and TRBJ2-3; 12 bases match TRBD2. The CDR3 runs 17 residues. After removal of 4 bases from V and 5 bases from J, the junction contained 11 bases not matched to a gene. Germline CDR1 is SGDLS and CDR2 is YYNGEE. In DNA form, the CDR3 reads TGTGCCAGCAGCCCTCGACTAGCGGGAGCGGTGGGAGATACGCAGTATTTT. Amino acid sequence: CASSPRLAGAVGDTQYF.

This clone came up once. The rearrangement joins TRBV6-6 to TRBJ2-1; D gene unclear. CDR1 is MNHNY, CDR2 SVGAGI, per germline (reference sequence). Trimming shortened V by 7 bases and J by 7 bases, and 11 bases separated the two germline ends. The CDR3 length is 12 residues. CDR3 in amino acids: CASNSPPNEQFF. CDR3 nucleotide sequence: TGTGCCAGCAACAGTCCCCCGAATGAGCAGTTCTTC.

The chain is built from TRBV18 and TRBJ1-5; 7 bases map to TRBD1. The V segment lost 6 bases and the J segment 4 bases; nucleotides outside the gene matches: 9. The germline V gene has CDR1 KGHSH and CDR2 LQKENI. This CDR3 region has 15 residues. CDR3 residues: CASSRGPGGNQPQHF. The DNA of the CDR3 is TGTGCCAGCTCCCGGGGTCCAGGGGGGAATCAGCCCCAGCATTTT.

The chain has TRBV6-4 and TRBJ2-1, with D hard to call. The V and J ends lost 6 bases and 5 bases respectively, with 8 bases between them. This CDR3 is built from 12 residues. In germline, CDR1 is MRHNA, CDR2 SNTAGT. CDR3 sequence reads: CASSNINNEQFF. CDR3 nucleotide sequence: TGTGCCAGCAGCAACATCAACAATGAGCAGTTCTTC.

The rearrangement uses TRBV4-2 and TRBJ2-1, with a possible D match to TRBD2 (6 bases). Germline CDR1 and CDR2: LGHNA and YNFKEQ. The CDR3 consists of 17 residues. Trimming took 3 bases from V and 0 from J, leaving 15 bases between them. CDR3 residues: CASSQKSSATSYNEQFF. CDR3 coding DNA: TGTGCCAGCAGCCAGAAATCTAGCGCCACCTCCTACAATGAGCAGTTCTTC.

V is TRBV6-6 and J is TRBJ1-6, with D possibly TRBD1 on 5 matching bases. CDR3 length: 14 residues. V dropped 2 bases and J dropped 8 bases, with 10 bases sitting between them. CDR1 MNHNY and CDR2 SVGAGI come from the germline V gene (reference sequence). The CDR3: CASSYAQGDSPLHF. CDR3 nucleotides: TGTGCCAGCAGTTACGCGCAGGGTGATTCACCCCTCCACTTT.

In DNA form, the CDR3 reads TGTGCCAGCAGTGAACTAGTTTACAATGAGCAGTTCTTC. Amino acids: CASSELVYNEQFF. V is TRBV6-1 and J is TRBJ2-1; the D is unclear. The germline V gene encodes CDR1 MNHNS and CDR2 SASEGT. Trimming took 2 bases from V and 4 from J, leaving 6 bases between them. The CDR3 covers 13 residues.

This clone was seen a handful of times. The chain couples TRBV5-4 to TRBJ1-2; D is possibly TRBD1 (5 bases). This CDR3 region has 14 residues. V lost 6 bases, J lost 2 bases, and 14 bases lay in between. Looked up from germline, CDR1 is SGHNT and CDR2 is YYREEE (reference sequence). CDR3 sequence (DNA): TGTGCCAGCAACCCCGTTAACAGGAACTATGGCTACACCTTC. This codes for CASNPVNRNYGYTF.

This clone came up a few times. V is TRBV10-3 and J is TRBJ2-3, with TRBD2 identical over 8 bases. The germline CDR1 and CDR2 sequences are ENHRY and SYGVKD. This CDR3 comprises 15 residues. The ends lost 3 bases at V and 1 base at J; junction bases unmatched: 3. This chain's CDR3 is CAISDATSGTDTQYF. As DNA, the CDR3 is TGTGCCATCAGTGACGCGACTAGCGGCACAGATACGCAGTATTTT.

This clone appeared a few times. The sample carries other DNA sequences with the same CDR3. CDR3 coding DNA: TGTGCCAGCAGCCAAGTCGGAAACACCATATATTTT. Its translation is CASSQVGNTIYF. The chain couples TRBV3-1 (or the pseudogene TRBV3-2) to TRBJ1-3; D is undetermined. This CDR3 has 12 amino acids. Germline loops: CDR1 LGHDT, CDR2 YNNKEL (reference sequence). V lost 1 base, J lost 4 bases, and 2 bases lay in between.

CDR3 nucleotides: TGTGCCCCCACGAGGGTTAGCAATCAGCCCCAGCATTTT. Translation: CAPTRVSNQPQHF. V usage is TRBV12-3 or TRBV12-4 and J usage is TRBJ1-5; D is uncertain. V was pared by 11 bases and J by 0 bases, with 11 bases between. The CDR3 spans 13 residues.

The gene calls are TRBV18 and TRBJ2-2; 9 bases align to TRBD2. This CDR3 region has 16 residues. Germline V lookup: CDR1 KGHSH, CDR2 LQKENI. J lost 0 bases, V lost 6 bases, and 5 bases had no gene match. This chain's CDR3 is CASSRIAGANTGELFF. CDR3 DNA: TGTGCCAGCTCGCGAATAGCGGGGGCGAACACCGGGGAGCTGTTTTTT.

The chain employs TRBV11-2 and TRBJ2-1; 8 nucleotides agree with TRBD2. Losses at the gene ends were 6 bases for V and 10 bases for J; bases not matched to a gene: 14. Germline CDR1 reads SGHAT; CDR2 reads FQNNGV. The CDR3 extends over 15 amino acids. The CDR3 sequence is CASRPAAGGPQEQFF. DNA for the CDR3: TGTGCCAGCAGACCCGCTGCGGGGGGCCCTCAAGAGCAGTTCTTC.

This chain uses TRBV30 with TRBJ2-5, with 8 positions matching TRBD2. This CDR3 comprises 15 residues. Germline CDR1 reads GTSNPN; CDR2 reads SVGIG (reference sequence). V was pared by 3 bases and J by 5 bases, with 11 bases of the junction left unmatched. CDR3 residues: CAWSGLAPGRETQYF. For the CDR3, the DNA is TGTGCCTGGAGCGGACTAGCCCCGGGTAGGGAGACCCAGTACTTC.

This clone appeared a few times. V gene TRBV7-3 combines with J gene TRBJ1-2, with 9 bases aligning to TRBD1. CDR1 and CDR2 from the germline V gene are SGHTA and FQGTGA. Trimming at V came to 4 bases and at J to 2 bases, leaving 5 bases not matched to a gene. This CDR3 is 15 amino acids long. This chain's CDR3 is CASSSRTGVNYGYTF. CDR3 bases: TGTGCCAGCAGCTCCCGGACAGGGGTGAACTATGGCTACACCTTC.

V gene TRBV20-1 combines with J gene TRBJ2-3; TRBD2 agrees at 8 bases. Germline values: CDR1 DFQATT, CDR2 SNEGSKA (reference sequence). V lost 3 bases, J lost 5 bases, and 4 bases stayed unmatched. CDR3 length equals 13 residues. CDR3 bases: TGCAGTGCTAGTTGGCTAGCGGGAGATACGCAGTATTTT. This codes for CSASWLAGDTQYF.

This chain joins TRBV11-2 and TRBJ2-3; tentatively, D is TRBD2 (6 bases). CDR3 length: 17 residues. Trimming removed 5 bases at V and 2 bases at J, with 20 bases between. From germline, CDR1 is SGHAT and CDR2 FQNNGV. CDR3 region: CASSPWGLRSITDTQYF. The CDR3 nucleotides are TGTGCCAGCAGCCCGTGGGGACTCCGCTCCATCACAGATACGCAGTATTTT.

This clone was recorded once. This chain links TRBV20-1 with TRBJ2-5, with no clear D. Per the germline V gene, CDR1 is DFQATT and CDR2 is SNEGSKA (reference sequence). V lost 3 bases and J lost 2, with 10 bases in between. This CDR3 is built from 13 residues. CDR3 DNA: TGCAGTGCTAGTTTCGGGTGGCAAGAGACCCAGTACTTC. This codes for CSASFGWQETQYF.

This clone was seen only a few times. The CDR3 sequence: CASSLAPSLGSYEQYF. The CDR3 nucleotides read TGTGCCAGCAGCTTAGCGCCCAGCCTCGGGTCTTACGAGCAGTACTTC. The chain uses TRBV7-2 and TRBJ2-7, with D hard to call. CDR1 is SGHTA, CDR2 FQGNSA, per germline. This CDR3 spans 16 amino acids. V was pared by 0 bases and J by 4 bases, with 16 bases between. Using reference TRBV7-2 and TRBJ2-7 for the parts outside the CDR3, the full variable domain is GAGVSQSPSNKVTEKGKDVELRCDPISGHTALYWYRQSLGQGLEFLIYFQGNSAPDKSGLPSDRFSAERTGGSVSTLTIQRTQQEDSAVYLCASSLAPSLGSYEQYFGPGTRLTVT.

V usage is TRBV6-5 and J usage is TRBJ2-1, with 9 nucleotides matching TRBD2. V dropped 4 bases and J dropped 4; count of bases not matched to a gene: 5. Per germline, CDR1 MNHEY and CDR2 SVGAGI. This CDR3 spans 15 amino acids. The CDR3 coding sequence is TGTGCCAGCAGTTTAGCGGGAGTATATTACAATGAGCAGTTCTTC. Protein: CASSLAGVYYNEQFF.

In its sample, this clone was seen once. The rearrangement uses TRBV5-6 and TRBJ2-7; D is unclear. Germline V CDR1 and CDR2: SGHDT, YYEEEE. Trimming left V 5 bases short and J 5 bases short, with 11 bases between. The CDR3 runs 12 residues. DNA of the CDR3: TGTGCCAGCAGTTCCGTGGGCAACGAGCAGTACTTC. It codes for CASSSVGNEQYF.

The chain joins TRBV4-1 to TRBJ2-7; possibly TRBD1 for D (6 bases). V lost 1 base, J lost 5 bases, and 18 bases lay in between. The CDR3 runs to 16 residues. Germline CDR1 reads MGHRA; CDR2 reads YSYEKL. The CDR3 DNA reads TGCGCCAGCAGCCAAGCCGGGACACAATTGTCGGACGAGCAGTACTTC. Amino acid sequence: CASSQAGTQLSDEQYF.

V is TRBV9 and J is TRBJ1-6; D unresolved. Germline-derived CDR1 and CDR2 are SGDLS and YYNGEE. V was cut by 0 bases and J by 8 bases, with 9 bases left in between. The CDR3 sequence is 14 residues long. CDR3 bases: TGTGCCAGCAGCGTAGGGAGGGCTGATTCACCCCTCCACTTT. Protein product: CASSVGRADSPLHF.

The chain carries TRBV30 and TRBJ2-7, with D possibly being TRBD1 (7 bases). CDR3 length equals 13 residues. Germline V gene data show CDR1 as GTSNPN and CDR2 as SVGIG (reference sequence). Trimming removed 5 bases at V and 6 bases at J, with 17 bases between. CDR3 in amino acids: CAWCGTVTLEQYF. The CDR3, as DNA: TGTGCCTGGTGCGGGACAGTTACGCTCGAGCAGTACTTC.

The J gene is TRBJ1-5, the V gene TRBV6-1; D might be TRBD1 (5 bases). The CDR3 is 15 amino acids. CDR1 MNHNS and CDR2 SASEGT come from the germline V gene. V was trimmed by 1 base and J by 1 base, leaving 8 bases between them. This CDR3 reads CASSEGGWSNQPQHF. The DNA for the CDR3 is TGTGCCAGCAGTGAAGGGGGCTGGAGCAATCAGCCCCAGCATTTT.

The chain joins TRBV28 to TRBJ2-1; 11 nucleotides agree with TRBD2. The CDR3 is 16 amino acids. The V gene's germline CDR1 is MDHEN and CDR2 SYDVKM. The ends lost 4 bases at V and 5 bases at J; junction bases unmatched: 7. The CDR3 loop is CASSSPASGRNNEQFF. The CDR3 DNA reads TGTGCCAGCAGTTCACCCGCTAGCGGGAGGAACAATGAGCAGTTCTTC.

This chain links TRBV18 with TRBJ2-3; a weak D match, TRBD2 (6 bases). Germline V lookup: CDR1 KGHSH, CDR2 LQKENI. The CDR3 length is 14 residues. Trimming took 5 bases from V and 1 from J, leaving 10 bases between them. DNA for the CDR3: TGTGCCAGCTCAATCTTAGCGGGCACAGATACGCAGTATTTT. Protein: CASSILAGTDTQYF.

V gene TRBV7-2 combines with J gene TRBJ2-2; 8 nucleotides line up with TRBD2. Germline CDR1 reads SGHTA; CDR2 reads FQGNSA. This CDR3 comprises 16 residues. V gave up 7 bases and J gave up 2 bases; unmatched junction bases: 9. CDR3 protein: CASTLAGGGNTGELFF. The CDR3 DNA is TGTGCCAGCACCCTTGCGGGAGGAGGTAACACCGGGGAGCTGTTTTTT. Together with reference TRBV7-2 and TRBJ2-2, the CDR3 gives the full variable domain: GAGVSQSPSNKVTEKGKDVELRCDPISGHTALYWYRQSLGQGLEFLIYFQGNSAPDKSGLPSDRFSAERTGGSVSTLTIQRTQQEDSAVYLCASTLAGGGNTGELFFGEGSRLTVL.

CDR3 amino acids: CASKPGLVVGELFF. The CDR3 DNA reads TGTGCCAGCAAACCGGGACTAGTTGTCGGGGAGCTGTTTTTT. The rearrangement links TRBV6-6 to TRBJ2-2, with 8 nucleotides matching TRBD2. CDR1 is MNHNY and CDR2 is SVGAGI in the germline V gene (reference sequence). J gave up 7 bases and V 7 bases, and 8 bases lay outside the gene matches. This CDR3 has 14 residues.

V and J are TRBV9 and TRBJ2-3, with 11 bases matching TRBD2. Per germline, CDR1 SGDLS and CDR2 YYNGEE. The junction had 7 bases not matched to a gene; V was cut back by 3 bases and J by 4 bases. The CDR3 runs to 16 residues. The CDR3 region has the DNA TGTGCCAGCAGCGCTAAAACTAGCGGGAGTCCAGATACGCAGTATTTT. Amino acids: CASSAKTSGSPDTQYF.